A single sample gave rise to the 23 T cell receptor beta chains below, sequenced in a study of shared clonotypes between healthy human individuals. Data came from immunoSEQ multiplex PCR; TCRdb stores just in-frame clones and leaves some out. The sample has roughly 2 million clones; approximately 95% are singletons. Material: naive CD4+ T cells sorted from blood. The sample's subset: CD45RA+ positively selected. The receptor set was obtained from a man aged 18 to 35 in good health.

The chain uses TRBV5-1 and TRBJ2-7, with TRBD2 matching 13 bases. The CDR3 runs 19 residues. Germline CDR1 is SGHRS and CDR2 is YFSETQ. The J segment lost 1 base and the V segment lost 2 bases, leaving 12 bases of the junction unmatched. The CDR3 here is CASSLLPRTSGGRSYEQYF. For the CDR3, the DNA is TGCGCCAGCAGCTTACTCCCAAGGACTAGCGGGGGCAGATCCTACGAGCAGTACTTC.

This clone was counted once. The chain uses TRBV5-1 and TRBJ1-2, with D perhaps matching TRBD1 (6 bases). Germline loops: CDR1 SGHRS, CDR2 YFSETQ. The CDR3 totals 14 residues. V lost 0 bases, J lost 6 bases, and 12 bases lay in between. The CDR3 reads CASSLGDIHDGYTF. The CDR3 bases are TGCGCCAGCAGCTTGGGGGACATTCATGATGGCTACACCTTC. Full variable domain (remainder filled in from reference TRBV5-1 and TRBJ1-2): KAGVTQTPRYLIKTRGQQVTLSCSPISGHRSVSWYQQTPGQGLQFLFEYFSETQRNKGNFPGRFSGRQFSNSRSEMNVSTLELGDSALYLCASSLGDIHDGYTFGSGTRLTVV.

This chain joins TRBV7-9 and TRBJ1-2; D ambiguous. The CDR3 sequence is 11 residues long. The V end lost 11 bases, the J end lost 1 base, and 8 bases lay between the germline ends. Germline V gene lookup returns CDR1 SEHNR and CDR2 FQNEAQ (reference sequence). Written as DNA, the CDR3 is TGTGCCCTCGGCAGTAACTATGGCTACACCTTC. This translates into CALGSNYGYTF.

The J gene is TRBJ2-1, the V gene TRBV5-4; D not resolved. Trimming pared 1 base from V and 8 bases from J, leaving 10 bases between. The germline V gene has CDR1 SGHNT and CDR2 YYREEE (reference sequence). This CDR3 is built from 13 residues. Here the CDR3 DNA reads TGTGCCAGCAGCTTGAGCTTCCCTGATGAGCAGTTCTTC. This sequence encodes CASSLSFPDEQFF. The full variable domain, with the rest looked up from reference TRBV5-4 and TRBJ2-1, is ETGVTQSPTHLIKTRGQQVTLRCSSQSGHNTVSWYQQALGQGPQFIFQYYREEENGRGNFPPRFSGLQFPNYSSELNVNALELDDSALYLCASSLSFPDEQFFGPGTRLTVL.

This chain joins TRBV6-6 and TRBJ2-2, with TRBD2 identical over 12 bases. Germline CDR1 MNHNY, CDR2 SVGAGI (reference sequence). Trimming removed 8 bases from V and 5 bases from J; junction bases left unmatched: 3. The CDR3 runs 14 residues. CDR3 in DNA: TGTGCCAGCCGACTAGCGGGAGTGACCGGGGAGCTGTTTTTT. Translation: CASRLAGVTGELFF.

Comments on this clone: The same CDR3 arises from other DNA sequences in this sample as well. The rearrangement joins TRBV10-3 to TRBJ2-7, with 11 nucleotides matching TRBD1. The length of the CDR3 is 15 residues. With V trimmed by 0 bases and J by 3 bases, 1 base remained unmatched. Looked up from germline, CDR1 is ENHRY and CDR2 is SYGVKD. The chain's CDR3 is CAISESGTGGYEQYF. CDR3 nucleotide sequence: TGTGCCATCAGTGAGTCGGGGACAGGGGGCTACGAGCAGTACTTC.

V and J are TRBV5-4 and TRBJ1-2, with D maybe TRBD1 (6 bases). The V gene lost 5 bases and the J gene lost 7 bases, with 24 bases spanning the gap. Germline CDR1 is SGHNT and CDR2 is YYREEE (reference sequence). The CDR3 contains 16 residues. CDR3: CASSSVGGTGTFGYTF. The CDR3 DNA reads TGTGCCAGCAGTTCCGTGGGGGGAACAGGGACCTTTGGCTACACCTTC.

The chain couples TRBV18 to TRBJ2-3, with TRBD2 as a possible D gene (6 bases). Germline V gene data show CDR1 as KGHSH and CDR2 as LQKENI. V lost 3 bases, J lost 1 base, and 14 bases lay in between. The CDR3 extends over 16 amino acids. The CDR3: CASSPRRGGGTDTQYF. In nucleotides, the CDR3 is TGTGCCAGCTCACCCCGGAGGGGCGGCGGCACAGATACGCAGTATTTT.

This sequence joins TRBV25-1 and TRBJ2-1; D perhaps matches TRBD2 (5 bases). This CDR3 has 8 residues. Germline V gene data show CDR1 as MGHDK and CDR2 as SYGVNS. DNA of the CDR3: TGTGCGAGAAGCGGGCAGTTCTTC. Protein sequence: CARSGQFF. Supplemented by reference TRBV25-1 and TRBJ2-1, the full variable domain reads EADIYQTPRYLVIGTGKKITLECSQTMGHDKMYWYQQDPGMELHLIHYSYGVNSTEKGDLSSESTVSRIRTEHFPLTLESARPSHTSQYLCARSGQFFGPGTRLTVL.

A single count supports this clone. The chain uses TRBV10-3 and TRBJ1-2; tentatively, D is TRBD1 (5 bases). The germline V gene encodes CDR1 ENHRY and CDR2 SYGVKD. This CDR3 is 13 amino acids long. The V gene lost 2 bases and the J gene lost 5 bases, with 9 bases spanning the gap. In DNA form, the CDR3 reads TGTGCCATCAGTGAGGCGGAGGGGTATGGCTACACCTTC. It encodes CAISEAEGYGYTF.

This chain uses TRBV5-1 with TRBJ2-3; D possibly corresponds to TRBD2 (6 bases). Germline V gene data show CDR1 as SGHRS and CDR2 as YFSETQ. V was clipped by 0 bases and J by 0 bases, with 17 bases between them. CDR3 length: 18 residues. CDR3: CASSLALTGGASTDTQYF. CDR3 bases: TGCGCCAGCAGCTTGGCTCTCACCGGCGGGGCTAGCACAGATACGCAGTATTTT.

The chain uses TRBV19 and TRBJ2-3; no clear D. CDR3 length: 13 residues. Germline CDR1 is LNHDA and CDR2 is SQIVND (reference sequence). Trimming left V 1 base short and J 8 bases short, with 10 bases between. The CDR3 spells CASSIGPPSTQYF. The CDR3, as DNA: TGTGCCAGTAGTATAGGACCCCCGAGTACGCAGTATTTT. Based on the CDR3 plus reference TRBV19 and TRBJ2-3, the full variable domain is DGGITQSPKYLFRKEGQNVTLSCEQNLNHDAMYWYRQDPGQGLRLIYYSQIVNDFQKGDIAEGYSVSREKKESFPLTVTSAQKNPTAFYLCASSIGPPSTQYFGPGTRLTVL.

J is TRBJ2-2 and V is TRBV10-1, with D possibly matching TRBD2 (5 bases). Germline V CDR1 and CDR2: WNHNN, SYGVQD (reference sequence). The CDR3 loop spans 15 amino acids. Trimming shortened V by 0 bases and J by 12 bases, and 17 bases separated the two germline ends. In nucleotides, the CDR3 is TGCGCCAGCAGTGAGTCAGGAACACCTCGAGGGAAGCTGTTTTTT. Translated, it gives CASSESGTPRGKLFF.

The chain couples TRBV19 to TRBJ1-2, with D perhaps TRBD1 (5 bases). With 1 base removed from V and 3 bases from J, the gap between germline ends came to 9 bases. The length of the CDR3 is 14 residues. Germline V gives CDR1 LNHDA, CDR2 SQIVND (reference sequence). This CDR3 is CASSIAARDYGYTF. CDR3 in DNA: TGTGCCAGTAGTATAGCAGCCAGGGACTATGGCTACACCTTC.

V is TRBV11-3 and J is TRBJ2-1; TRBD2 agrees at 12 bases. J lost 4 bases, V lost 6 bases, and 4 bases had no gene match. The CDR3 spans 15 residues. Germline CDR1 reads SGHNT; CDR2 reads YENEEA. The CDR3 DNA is TGTGCCAGCAGTTTCGGACTAGCGGGGTACAATGAGCAGTTCTTC. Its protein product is CASSFGLAGYNEQFF.

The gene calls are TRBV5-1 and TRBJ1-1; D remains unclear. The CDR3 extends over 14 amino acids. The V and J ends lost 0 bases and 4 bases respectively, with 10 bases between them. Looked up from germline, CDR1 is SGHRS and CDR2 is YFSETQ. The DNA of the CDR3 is TGCGCCAGCAGCTTGGCCCAGGTTAGCACTGAAGCTTTCTTT. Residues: CASSLAQVSTEAFF.

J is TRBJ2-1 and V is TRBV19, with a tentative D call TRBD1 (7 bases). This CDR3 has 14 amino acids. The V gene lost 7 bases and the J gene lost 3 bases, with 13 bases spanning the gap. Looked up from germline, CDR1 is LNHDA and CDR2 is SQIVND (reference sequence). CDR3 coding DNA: TGTGCCAGTACCGCCCAGGGGGGCTACAATGAGCAGTTCTTC. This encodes CASTAQGGYNEQFF.

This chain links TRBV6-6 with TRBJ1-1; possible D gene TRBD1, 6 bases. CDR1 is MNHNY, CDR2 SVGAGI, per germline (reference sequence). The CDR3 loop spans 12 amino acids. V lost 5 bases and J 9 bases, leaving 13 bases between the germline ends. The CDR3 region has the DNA TGTGCCAGCAGTCACCGACAGGCTAAAGCTTTCTTT. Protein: CASSHRQAKAFF.

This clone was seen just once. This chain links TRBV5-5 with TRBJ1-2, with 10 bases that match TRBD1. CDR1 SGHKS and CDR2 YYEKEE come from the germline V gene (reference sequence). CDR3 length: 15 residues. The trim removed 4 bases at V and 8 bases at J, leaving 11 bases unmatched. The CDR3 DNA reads TGTGCCAGCAGCAACCCCGGGACAGGGGTTTCGGGCTACACCTTC. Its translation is CASSNPGTGVSGYTF.

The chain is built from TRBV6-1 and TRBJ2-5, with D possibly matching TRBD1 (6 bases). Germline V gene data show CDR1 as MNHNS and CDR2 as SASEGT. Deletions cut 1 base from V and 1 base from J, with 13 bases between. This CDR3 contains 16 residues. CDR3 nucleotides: TGTGCCAGCAGTGAAGTAGGGGCCAGGGGCCAAGAGACCCAGTACTTC. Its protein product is CASSEVGARGQETQYF.

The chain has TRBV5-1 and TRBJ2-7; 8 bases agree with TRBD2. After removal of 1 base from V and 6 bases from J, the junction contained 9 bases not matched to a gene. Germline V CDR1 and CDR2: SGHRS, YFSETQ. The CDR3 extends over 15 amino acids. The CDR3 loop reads CASSLQPGGPREQYF. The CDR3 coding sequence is TGCGCCAGCAGCTTGCAACCGGGAGGGCCTCGCGAGCAGTACTTC.

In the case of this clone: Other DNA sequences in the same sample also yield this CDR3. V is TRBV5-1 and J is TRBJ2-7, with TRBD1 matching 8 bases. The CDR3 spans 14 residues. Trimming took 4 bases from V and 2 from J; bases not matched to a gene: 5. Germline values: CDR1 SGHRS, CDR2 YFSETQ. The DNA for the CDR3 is TGCGCCAGCAGCCCGGGGACAGGAACCTACGAGCAGTACTTC. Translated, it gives CASSPGTGTYEQYF.

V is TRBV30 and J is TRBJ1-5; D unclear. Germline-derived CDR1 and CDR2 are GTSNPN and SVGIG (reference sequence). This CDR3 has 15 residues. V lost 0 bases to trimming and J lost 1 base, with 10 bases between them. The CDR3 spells CAWSVGEVSNQPQHF. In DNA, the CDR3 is TGTGCCTGGAGTGTCGGGGAGGTAAGCAATCAGCCCCAGCATTTT.